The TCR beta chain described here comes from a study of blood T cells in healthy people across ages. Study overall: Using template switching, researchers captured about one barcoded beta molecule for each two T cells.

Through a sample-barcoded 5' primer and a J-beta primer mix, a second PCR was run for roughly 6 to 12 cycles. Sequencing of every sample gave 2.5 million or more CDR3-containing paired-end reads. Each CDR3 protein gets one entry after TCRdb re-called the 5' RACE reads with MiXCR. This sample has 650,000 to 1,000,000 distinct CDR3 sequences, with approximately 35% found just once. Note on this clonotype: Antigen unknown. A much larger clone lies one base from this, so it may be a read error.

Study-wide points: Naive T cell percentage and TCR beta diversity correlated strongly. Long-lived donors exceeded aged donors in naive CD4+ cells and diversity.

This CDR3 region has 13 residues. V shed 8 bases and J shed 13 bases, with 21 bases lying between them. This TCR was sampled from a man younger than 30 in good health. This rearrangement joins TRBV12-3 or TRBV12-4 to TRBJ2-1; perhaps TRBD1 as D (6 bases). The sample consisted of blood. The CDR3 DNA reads TGTGCCAGCGGTTCGCGACAGGCAGAGACCCAGTTCTTC. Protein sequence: CASGSRQAETQFF.